The 3 T cell receptor beta chains below all came from one sample that was sequenced in a study of CD8+CD57+ T cells in acquired aplastic anemia. All patients picked for sequencing had shown, by flow cytometry, an expansion of CD8+CD57+ cells. TCR beta VDJ combinations and CDR3 sequences were profiled from genomic DNA. In TCRdb, the reads were re-called with MiXCR into one record per CDR3 protein. The sample gives some 200,000 distinct CDR3 sequences, less than 50% of which show up once; 1.8% is in the top ten. The specimen was sorted CD4+, CD8+, or CD8+CD57+ T cells (not recorded which) from PBMCs. These receptors were taken from a human donor with aplastic anemia.

The chain recombines TRBV24-1 with TRBJ2-7; TRBD2 matches 9 bases. The CDR3 has 14 amino acids. Germline CDR1 KGHDR, CDR2 SFDVKD. V gave up 3 bases and J gave up 4 bases; unmatched junction bases: 3. The chain's CDR3 is CATSDSGGLYEQYF. The CDR3 nucleotides are TGTGCCACCAGTGATAGCGGGGGGCTTTACGAGCAGTACTTC.

In regard to this clonotype: Since a much larger clone is just one base distant, this may be a read error. A read error is likely, as this CDR3 ends without the conserved phenylalanine or tryptophan. The chain couples TRBV6-1 to TRBJ2-1; D unclear. The germline V gene has CDR1 MNHNS and CDR2 SASEGT. Trimming left V 2 bases short and J 8 bases short, with 10 bases between. The CDR3 length is 13 residues. CDR3: CASSEPDKDEQFL. CDR3 coding DNA: TGTGCCAGCAGTGAACCCGATAAGGATGAGCAGTTCCTC.

Only a few counts were recorded for this clonotype. This chain connects TRBV6-2 or TRBV6-3 to TRBJ2-1, with 15 bases matching TRBD2. The CDR3 runs to 20 residues. Per germline, CDR1 MNHEY and CDR2 SVGEGT. Losses at the gene ends were 0 bases for V and 0 bases for J; bases not matched to a gene: 6. The CDR3, as DNA: TGTGCCAGCAGTTACTCGAAGGGACTAGCGGGGGGATTCTCCTACAATGAGCAGTTCTTC. Translated, it gives CASSYSKGLAGGFSYNEQFF.